This TCR beta chain was recovered during a study of synovial regulatory T cells in juvenile arthritis. The study, taken as a whole, reports: TCR diversity was lower in inflammation-associated blood Treg cells than in other blood Treg cells.

The data were produced by immunoSEQ multiplex PCR, yet TCRdb's version contains in-frame clones alone and is incomplete. The sample's table shows 9,700 or so clones. As for this clone: Its specificity is not known.

Input material: Treg cells from blood. The subset: HLA-DR+ inflammation-associated blood Treg cells. The TCR sequence derives from a donor between 2 and 35 years old with juvenile idiopathic arthritis.

This chain's CDR3 is CATSREPSTDTQYF. V gene TRBV15 combines with J gene TRBJ2-3. The CDR3 runs to 14 residues. DNA was not recorded. CDR1 LNHNV and CDR2 YYDKDF come from the germline V gene (reference sequence).